Listed here are 18 T cell receptor beta chains from one sample, sequenced in a study of radiotherapy plus CTLA-4 blockade in lung cancer. Generated by immunoSEQ multiplex PCR, the TCRdb table keeps only in-frame clones and is missing some. There are about 49,000 clones in the sample; roughly 90% occur only once, and less than 9% lies in the top ten. The starting material was peripheral blood, obtained from a patient treated with radiotherapy plus ipilimumab. The receptors derive from a human donor with non-small cell lung cancer whose response to radiotherapy plus ipilimumab could not be evaluated.

The chain recombines TRBV29-1 with TRBJ1-1; no reliable D call. Germline V gene sequence: CDR1 SQVTM, CDR2 ANQGSEA. The CDR3 has 14 amino acids. Trimming removed 8 bases from V and 5 bases from J, with 21 bases in between. The CDR3 region is CSLRGSGPGTEAFF. The CDR3 bases are TGCAGCCTCCGAGGGAGCGGCCCGGGGACTGAAGCTTTCTTT.

On this clone: At one boundary the junction diverges from the germline segment, which might be a read error. The DNA of the CDR3 is TGTGCCAGCAGCTCCAACCGGGACTCCTCAGTCTTC. This encodes CASSSNRDSSVF. This chain connects TRBV7-9 to TRBJ2-1, with D possibly being TRBD2 (6 bases). The CDR3 is 12 residues long. Germline loops: CDR1 SEHNR, CDR2 FQNEAQ (reference sequence). Combining the CDR3 with reference TRBV7-9 and TRBJ2-1 gives the whole variable domain DTGVSQNPRHKITKRGQNVTFRCDPISEHNRLYWYRQTLGQGPEFLTYFQNEAQLEKSRLLSDRFSAERPKGSFSTLEIQRTEQGDSAMYLCASSSNRDSSVFGPGTRLTVL.

J is TRBJ2-7 and V is TRBV5-6, with 8 nucleotides matching TRBD2. The CDR3 runs to 14 residues. CDR1 is SGHDT, CDR2 YYEEEE, per germline. The junction had 17 bases not matched to a gene; V was cut back by 10 bases and J by 8 bases. CDR3 in DNA: TGTGCCGGTCTGACTAGCGCCCTCCCCTCGAAGCAGTACTTC. Protein product: CAGLTSALPSKQYF.

J is TRBJ1-5 and V is TRBV2; D perhaps matches TRBD1 (6 bases). Deletions cut 7 bases from V and 2 bases from J, with 12 bases between. The CDR3 totals 14 residues. Germline-derived CDR1 and CDR2 are SNHLY and FYNNEI. The CDR3 nucleotides read TGTGCCAGCAAGGGGGAGAGTGGCAATCAGCCCCAGCATTTT. Its translation: CASKGESGNQPQHF.

The chain joins TRBV4-1 to TRBJ1-1; D is ambiguous. CDR3 length: 14 amino acids. The ends were cut back, 4 bases at V and 8 bases at J, with 17 bases in the middle. Germline-derived CDR1 and CDR2 are MGHRA and YSYEKL. CDR3 sequence: CASSLFAGIQEAFF. The CDR3 coding sequence is TGCGCCAGCAGCCTTTTTGCGGGGATTCAAGAAGCTTTCTTT.

The chain has TRBV6-1 and TRBJ2-7; 9 bases map to TRBD2. In germline, CDR1 is MNHNS, CDR2 SASEGT. The CDR3 extends over 15 amino acids. J lost 5 bases, V lost 5 bases, and 10 bases had no gene match. DNA of the CDR3: TGTGCCAGCAGTCTTCACGTTAGCGGGAGCGACGAGCAGTACTTC. Translated: CASSLHVSGSDEQYF.

V and J are TRBV28 and TRBJ2-5; perhaps TRBD2 as D (5 bases). Germline V gene data show CDR1 as MDHEN and CDR2 as SYDVKM. Trimming left V 3 bases short and J 8 bases short, with 10 bases between. The CDR3 covers 12 residues. CDR3 sequence: CASSFQTRTQYF. The CDR3 coding sequence is TGTGCCAGCAGTTTCCAAACTAGAACCCAGTACTTC. The whole variable domain, filled in from reference TRBV28 and TRBJ2-5, reads DVKVTQSSRYLVKRTGEKVFLECVQDMDHENMFWYRQDPGLGLRLIYFSYDVKMKEKGDIPEGYSVSREKKERFSLILESASTNQTSMYLCASSFQTRTQYFGPGTRLLVL.

The chain has TRBV10-3 and TRBJ1-3, with a tentative D call TRBD1 (6 bases). The length of the CDR3 is 15 residues. Looked up from germline, CDR1 is ENHRY and CDR2 is SYGVKD. V gave up 6 bases and J gave up 0 bases, with 12 bases separating them. Here the CDR3 DNA reads TGTGCCATCAGGAACGACAGGAGCTCTGGAAACACCATATATTTT. As protein: CAIRNDRSSGNTIYF.

This chain links TRBV27 with TRBJ2-3; 8 bases align to TRBD1. The trim removed 6 bases at V and 0 bases at J, leaving 2 bases unmatched. The CDR3 is 14 residues long. Germline CDR1 MNHEY, CDR2 SMNVEV (reference sequence). The CDR3 region is CASSRDRSTDTQYF. Written as DNA, the CDR3 is TGTGCCAGCAGCCGGGACAGGAGCACAGATACGCAGTATTTT.

The chain has TRBV6-5 and TRBJ2-5; 13 bases are shared with TRBD2. The CDR3 totals 16 residues. Germline CDR1 MNHEY, CDR2 SVGAGI. Losses at the gene ends were 4 bases for V and 2 bases for J; bases not matched to a gene: 4. This chain's CDR3 is CASSFRLAGGQETQYF. The DNA of the CDR3 is TGTGCCAGCAGTTTCCGACTAGCGGGAGGTCAAGAGACCCAGTACTTC.

CDR3 DNA: TGCGCCAGCAGCCAAGAGAACAGTTACTATGGCTACACCTTC. It codes for CASSQENSYYGYTF. The chain combines TRBV4-3 with TRBJ1-2, with unresolved D. CDR3 length equals 14 residues. The germline gives CDR1 LGHNA, CDR2 YSLEER. Trimming stripped 0 bases from V and 3 bases from J, with 8 bases between.

The chain joins TRBV7-2 to TRBJ1-3; D is perhaps TRBD1 (5 bases). Trimming left V 5 bases short and J 0 bases short, with 17 bases between. The CDR3 spans 17 residues. Per the germline V gene, CDR1 is SGHTA and CDR2 is FQGNSA. The CDR3 bases are TGTGCCAGCAGCCCCGGAATGGGGGGAGTCTCTGGAAACACCATATATTTT. As protein: CASSPGMGGVSGNTIYF.

This chain's CDR3 is CASSTGQGYNQPQHF. CDR3 nucleotide sequence: TGTGCCAGTAGTACCGGACAGGGTTACAATCAGCCCCAGCATTTT. The J gene is TRBJ1-5, the V gene TRBV19; TRBD1 matches 8 bases. CDR3 size: 15 residues. V shed 4 bases, J shed 3 bases, and the junction held 5 bases outside the gene matches. Germline V lookup: CDR1 LNHDA, CDR2 SQIVND (reference sequence). Full variable domain (outside the CDR3, taken from reference TRBV19 and TRBJ1-5): DGGITQSPKYLFRKEGQNVTLSCEQNLNHDAMYWYRQDPGQGLRLIYYSQIVNDFQKGDIAEGYSVSREKKESFPLTVTSAQKNPTAFYLCASSTGQGYNQPQHFGDGTRLSIL.

This chain links TRBV6-7 with TRBJ1-5; a weak D match, TRBD1 (6 bases). TRBV6-7 is flagged as an ORF with uncertain function. CDR3 length: 19 amino acids. The V gene lost 5 bases and the J gene lost 0 bases, with 23 bases spanning the gap. CDR3 DNA sequence: TGTGCCAGCAGTCTCCCTATCTTCGGACAGCCGCATAGCAATCAGCCCCAGCATTTT. As protein: CASSLPIFGQPHSNQPQHF.

The chain joins TRBV2 to TRBJ2-5; D might be TRBD2 (7 bases). Trimming stripped 9 bases from V and 0 bases from J, with 14 bases between. This CDR3 is built from 14 residues. Germline V gene lookup returns CDR1 SNHLY and CDR2 FYNNEI. This CDR3 is CASRGARYQETQYF. The CDR3 DNA sequence: TGTGCCAGTCGGGGGGCGAGGTACCAAGAGACCCAGTACTTC. Based on the CDR3 plus reference TRBV2 and TRBJ2-5, the full variable domain is EPEVTQTPSHQVTQMGQEVILRCVPISNHLYFYWYRQILGQKVEFLVSFYNNEISEKSEIFDDQFSVERPDGSNFTLKIRSTKLEDSAMYFCASRGARYQETQYFGPGTRLLVL.

The rearrangement links TRBV27 to TRBJ2-7; 15 bases are shared with TRBD2. The V segment lost 6 bases and the J segment 5 bases; nucleotides outside the gene matches: 5. This CDR3 region has 15 residues. Germline CDR1 is MNHEY and CDR2 is SMNVEV (reference sequence). CDR3 region: CASRKGTSGRNEQYF. In nucleotides, the CDR3 is TGTGCCAGCAGGAAAGGGACTAGCGGGAGGAACGAGCAGTACTTC.

The rearrangement uses TRBV7-9 and TRBJ1-6, with 7 bases fitting TRBD1. Losses at the gene ends were 5 bases for V and 6 bases for J; bases not matched to a gene: 10. Germline loops: CDR1 SEHNR, CDR2 FQNEAQ (reference sequence). The CDR3 spans 16 residues. The CDR3 DNA reads as TGTGCCAGCAGCCCTCCCGGGACAGACAGTAATTCACCCCTCCACTTT. This codes for CASSPPGTDSNSPLHF.

The chain links TRBV11-2 to TRBJ2-1, with D possibly TRBD2 on 6 matching bases. The CDR3 is 14 amino acids. V was clipped by 5 bases and J by 11 bases, with 19 bases between them. Germline-derived CDR1 and CDR2 are SGHAT and FQNNGV. The CDR3 protein is CASSPQSSSGKQFF. DNA for the CDR3: TGTGCCAGCAGCCCCCAGTCAAGTAGCGGAAAGCAGTTCTTC.